This T cell receptor beta chain was sequenced during a study of regulatory T cells in long-lasting Graves disease. General observations from the study: What was studied was peripheral blood only, and not thyroid tissue. Gene preferences differed: TRBV28, TRBJ1-2, TRBJ2-5 in persistent cases. Relative to new patients (roughly 950), persistent patients exhibited greater sharing of public clonotypes (2,741).

Arm-PCR of CDR3 regions with iRepertoire HTBI primers generated TCR beta libraries. TCRdb fed the multiplex PCR reads into MiXCR, producing one record per CDR3 protein. The sample has about 660,000 distinct CDR3 sequences, about 30% seen once. This CDR3 region has 17 residues. The V end was cut by 8 bases, the J end by 4 bases, with 26 bases between. The V gene's germline CDR1 is MNHEY and CDR2 SVGEGT. Time point meaning: persistent/refractory GD, antithyroid drugs over 5 years with positive TRAb. PBMC RNA served as the TCR library source. Enrollment of patients was through an endocrinology department in Xi'an, China. In its sample, this clonotype was seen many times. Its antigen is undetermined.

This chain connects TRBV6-2 or TRBV6-3 to TRBJ1-2; D gene unclear. The receptor was derived from a female donor with Graves disease. Specimen: peripheral blood mononuclear cells (PBMCs), collected when the disease was refractory, from a patient treated with antithyroid drugs. The CDR3 is CASGFVGRIVYAYGYTF. The CDR3 DNA reads as TGTGCCAGCGGGTTCGTCGGACGCATCGTTTATGCCTATGGCTACACCTTC.